A single sample is the source of the 11 T cell receptor beta chains below, sequenced in a study of blood T cell repertoires in COVID-19. Profiled with immunoSEQ multiplex PCR; TCRdb holds only in-frame clones, not every one. The profile shows approximately 230,000 clones, roughly 88% of them singletons. Material for sequencing was PBMCs or T cells enriched from blood (not recorded which). These receptors were collected from a woman aged 45 to 65 with acute COVID-19.

DNA for the CDR3: TGTGCCACAAGTTATAGCGGGAGTGGTAGGTATGAGCAGTTCTTC. Protein product: CATSYSGSGRYEQFF. The chain combines TRBV19 with TRBJ2-1, with 9 bases that match TRBD2. The J segment lost 8 bases and the V segment lost 10 bases, leaving 15 bases of the junction unmatched. This CDR3 contains 15 residues. Germline values: CDR1 LNHDA, CDR2 SQIVND (reference sequence).

This chain joins TRBV7-2 and TRBJ2-3; 7 nucleotides match TRBD2. The CDR3 covers 16 residues. CDR1 and CDR2 from the germline V gene are SGHTA and FQGNSA. V lost 1 base, J lost 2 bases, and 6 bases stayed unmatched. CDR3 sequence: CASSLVGLVVTDTQYF. The CDR3 nucleotides are TGTGCCAGCAGCTTAGTTGGACTAGTCGTCACAGATACGCAGTATTTT.

This chain connects TRBV7-2 to TRBJ2-2; TRBD2 matches 10 bases. The V gene end was trimmed by 6 bases and the J gene end by 5 bases; junction bases not matched to a gene: 0. This CDR3 comprises 13 residues. Germline V gene lookup returns CDR1 SGHTA and CDR2 FQGNSA. In nucleotides, the CDR3 is TGTGCCAGCAGACTAGCGGGGACCGGGGAGCTGTTTTTT. Translated: CASRLAGTGELFF.

V is TRBV24-1 and J is TRBJ2-3, with 12 positions matching TRBD2. CDR3 length equals 16 residues. The junction had 5 bases not matched to a gene; V was cut back by 3 bases and J by 5 bases. Germline V lookup: CDR1 KGHDR, CDR2 SFDVKD. This CDR3 is CATSDPSGRAVDTQYF. The CDR3 nucleotides read TGTGCCACCAGTGATCCTAGCGGGAGGGCCGTAGATACGCAGTATTTT.

This sequence joins TRBV9 and TRBJ2-1; TRBD2 aligns across 9 bases. The ends lost 3 bases at V and 0 bases at J; junction bases unmatched: 4. The germline V gene encodes CDR1 SGDLS and CDR2 YYNGEE. This CDR3 region has 16 residues. The CDR3 loop reads CASSALAGSSYNEQFF. The CDR3 DNA follows: TGTGCCAGCAGCGCCCTAGCGGGAAGCTCCTACAATGAGCAGTTCTTC.

Here the CDR3 reads CSGGPRGDEQYF. The CDR3 DNA reads as TGCAGCGGGGGTCCGCGGGGGGACGAGCAGTACTTC. The chain recombines TRBV29-1 with TRBJ2-7, with TRBD2 identical over 8 bases. J lost 5 bases, V lost 7 bases, and 7 bases had no gene match. CDR3 length equals 12 residues. Germline V gene data show CDR1 as SQVTM and CDR2 as ANQGSEA.

The J gene is TRBJ2-1, the V gene TRBV5-1; D gene unclear. Germline V gene lookup returns CDR1 SGHRS and CDR2 YFSETQ. CDR3 length: 15 residues. Trimming took 0 bases from V and 0 from J, leaving 7 bases between them. CDR3 nucleotides: TGCGCCAGCAGCTTGGCACTGAGCTCCTACAATGAGCAGTTCTTC. Protein: CASSLALSSYNEQFF.

J is TRBJ2-3 and V is TRBV7-2, with 9 bases aligning to TRBD2. Germline V gene data show CDR1 as SGHTA and CDR2 as FQGNSA. The CDR3 runs 17 residues. J lost 2 bases, V lost 1 base, and 7 bases had no gene match. The CDR3 DNA reads TGTGCCAGCAGCTTAGGAGGGCTAGCGGGATTCACAGATACGCAGTATTTT. Translating gives CASSLGGLAGFTDTQYF.

The J gene is TRBJ1-5, the V gene TRBV19; TRBD1 is a possible D gene (5 bases). The V gene's germline CDR1 is LNHDA and CDR2 SQIVND (reference sequence). The length of the CDR3 is 15 residues. Trimming pared 7 bases from V and 8 bases from J, leaving 21 bases between. The CDR3 loop is CASTLTTVGVKPQHF. The CDR3 bases are TGTGCCAGTACTCTAACGACAGTAGGGGTAAAGCCCCAGCATTTT.

The chain is built from TRBV5-4 and TRBJ2-1, with 10 bases lining up with TRBD2. The CDR3 sequence is 18 residues long. The V gene end was trimmed by 2 bases and the J gene end by 1 base; junction bases not matched to a gene: 9. Germline loops: CDR1 SGHNT, CDR2 YYREEE (reference sequence). CDR3 in amino acids: CASSLLAGSILSYNEQFF. DNA of the CDR3: TGTGCCAGCAGCTTACTAGCGGGGTCCATCTTGTCCTACAATGAGCAGTTCTTC.

This clone was counted once. The J gene is TRBJ1-1, the V gene TRBV19; D uncertain. This CDR3 comprises 13 residues. V was clipped by 9 bases and J by 2 bases, with 13 bases between them. Germline CDR1 is LNHDA and CDR2 is SQIVND (reference sequence). The CDR3 coding sequence is TGTGCCAGCCAGTTTGCAGGAAACACTGAAGCTTTCTTT. It is translated as CASQFAGNTEAFF.